One T cell receptor beta chain is described in this entry. Its specificity is not known. CDR3 length: 16 residues. Germline CDR1 reads MNHEY; CDR2 reads SMNVEV (reference sequence). V gave up 0 bases and J gave up 0 bases, with 9 bases separating them. The data were taken from a study of T-cell memory formation after mild COVID-19. Study-level points and caveats: For contracting clones, CD4+ ones sat mainly in CM and EM, CD8+ in EMRA. Contracting clones, day 15 to 85, had balanced CD4/CD8, and later expanders favored CD4+.

5'RACE, which relied on constant-segment primers, yielded TCR alpha and TCR beta cDNA libraries carrying sample barcodes and UMIs. Via MiXCR, TCRdb re-called the 5' RACE reads, giving one row per CDR3 protein. The table has 350,000 to 500,000 distinct CDR3 sequences, 18% seen once. The receptor was isolated from a man aged 18 to 30 who had mild COVID-19 (a few samples of this study predate the infection). Cell type and time point are not known. The sequencing input was PBMCs or a T cell subset sorted from them (not recorded which). This chain links TRBV27 with TRBJ2-1; no clear D. CDR3 sequence: CASSLSATVSYNEQFF. The DNA of the CDR3 is TGTGCCAGCAGTTTATCCGCAACCGTCTCCTACAATGAGCAGTTCTTC.